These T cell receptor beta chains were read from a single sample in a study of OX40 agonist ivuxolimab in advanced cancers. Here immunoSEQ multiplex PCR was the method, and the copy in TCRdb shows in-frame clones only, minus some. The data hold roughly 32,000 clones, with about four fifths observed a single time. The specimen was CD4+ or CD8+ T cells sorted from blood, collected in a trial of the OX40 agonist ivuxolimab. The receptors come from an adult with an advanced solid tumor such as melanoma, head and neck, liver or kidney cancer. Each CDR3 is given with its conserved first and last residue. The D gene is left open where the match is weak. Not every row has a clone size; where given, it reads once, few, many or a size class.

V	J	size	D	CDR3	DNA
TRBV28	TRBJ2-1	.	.	CASTGGIGNEQFF	TGTGCCAGCACCGGTGGGATCGGCAATGAGCAGTTCTTC
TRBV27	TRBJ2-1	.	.	CASSLSGRGYNEQFF	TGTGCCAGCAGTTTATCGGGCCGGGGGTACAATGAGCAGTTCTTC
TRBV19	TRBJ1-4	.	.	CASTEGVEDEKLFF	TGTGCCAGTACAGAAGGGGTTGAGGATGAAAAACTGTTTTTT
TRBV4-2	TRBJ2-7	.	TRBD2	CASSQGTSGTYEQYF	TGTGCCAGCAGCCAAGGGACTAGCGGGACCTACGAGCAGTACTTC
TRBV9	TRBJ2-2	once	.	CASSVRGQLGDTGELFF	TGTGCCAGCAGCGTTCGGGGCCAATTAGGAGACACCGGGGAGCTGTTTTTT
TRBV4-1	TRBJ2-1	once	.	CASSQRASDEQFF	TGCGCCAGCAGCCAAAGGGCGAGCGATGAGCAGTTCTTC
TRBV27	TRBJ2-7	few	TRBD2	CASSPAGVVDEQYF	TGTGCCAGCAGTCCAGCGGGAGTAGTCGACGAGCAGTACTTC
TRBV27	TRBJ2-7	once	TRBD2	CASRPLAGSGYVQYF	TGTGCCAGCAGGCCGCTAGCGGGGAGCGGATACGTGCAGTACTTC
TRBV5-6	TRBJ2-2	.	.	CASSYHTGELFF	TGTGCCAGCAGTTATCACACCGGGGAGCTGTTTTTT
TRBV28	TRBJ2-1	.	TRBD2	CASRLAGASYNEQFF	TGTGCCAGCAGGCTAGCGGGAGCATCCTACAATGAGCAGTTCTTC
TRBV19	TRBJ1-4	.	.	CASSMWTEKLFF	TGTGCCAGTAGTATGTGGACGGAAAAACTGTTTTTT
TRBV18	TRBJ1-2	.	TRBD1	CASSPPRDRLFLGYGYTF	TGTGCCAGCTCACCACCCCGGGACAGACTCTTCTTAGGGTATGGCTACACCTTC